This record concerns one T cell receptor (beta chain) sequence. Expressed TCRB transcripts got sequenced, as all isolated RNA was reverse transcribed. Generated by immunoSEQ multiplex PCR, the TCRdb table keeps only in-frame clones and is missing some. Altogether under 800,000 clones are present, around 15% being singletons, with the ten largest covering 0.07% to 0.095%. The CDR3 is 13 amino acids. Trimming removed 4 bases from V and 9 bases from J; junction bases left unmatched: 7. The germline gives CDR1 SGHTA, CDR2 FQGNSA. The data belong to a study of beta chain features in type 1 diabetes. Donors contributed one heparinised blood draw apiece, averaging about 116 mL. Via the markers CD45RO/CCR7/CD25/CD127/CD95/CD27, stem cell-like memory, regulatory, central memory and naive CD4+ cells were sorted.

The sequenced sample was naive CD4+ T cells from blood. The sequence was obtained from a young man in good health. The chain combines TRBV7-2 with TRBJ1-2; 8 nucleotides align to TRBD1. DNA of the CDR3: TGTGCCAGCAGCTCGACAGGGGCCCTTAGCTACACCTTC. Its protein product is CASSSTGALSYTF.